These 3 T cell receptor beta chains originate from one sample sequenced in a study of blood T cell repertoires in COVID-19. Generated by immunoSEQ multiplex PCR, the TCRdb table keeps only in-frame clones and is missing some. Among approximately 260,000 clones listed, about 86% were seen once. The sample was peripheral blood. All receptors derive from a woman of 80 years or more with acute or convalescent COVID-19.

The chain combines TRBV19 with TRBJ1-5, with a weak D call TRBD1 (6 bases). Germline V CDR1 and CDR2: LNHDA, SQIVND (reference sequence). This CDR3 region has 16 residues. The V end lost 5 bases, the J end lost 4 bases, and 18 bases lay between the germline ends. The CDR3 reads CASSFPAGAGNQPQHF. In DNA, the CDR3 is TGTGCCAGTAGTTTTCCCGCAGGGGCAGGGAATCAGCCCCAGCATTTT.

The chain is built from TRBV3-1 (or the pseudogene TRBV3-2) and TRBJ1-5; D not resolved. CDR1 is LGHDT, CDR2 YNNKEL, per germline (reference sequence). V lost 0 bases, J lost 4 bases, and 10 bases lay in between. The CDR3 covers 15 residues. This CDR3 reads CASSQDLGRNQPQHF. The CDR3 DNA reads TGTGCCAGCAGCCAAGATCTCGGCAGGAATCAGCCCCAGCATTTT.

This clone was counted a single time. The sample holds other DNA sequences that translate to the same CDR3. CDR3 sequence reads: CASSQRGNTGELFF. The CDR3 DNA reads as TGTGCCAGCAGCCAGCGGGGGAACACCGGGGAGCTGTTTTTT. The chain carries TRBV3-1 (or the pseudogene TRBV3-2) and TRBJ2-2, with D perhaps matching TRBD2 (6 bases). Per the germline V gene, CDR1 is LGHDT and CDR2 is YNNKEL (reference sequence). V lost 3 bases to trimming and J lost 1 base, with 6 bases between them. The CDR3 consists of 14 residues.